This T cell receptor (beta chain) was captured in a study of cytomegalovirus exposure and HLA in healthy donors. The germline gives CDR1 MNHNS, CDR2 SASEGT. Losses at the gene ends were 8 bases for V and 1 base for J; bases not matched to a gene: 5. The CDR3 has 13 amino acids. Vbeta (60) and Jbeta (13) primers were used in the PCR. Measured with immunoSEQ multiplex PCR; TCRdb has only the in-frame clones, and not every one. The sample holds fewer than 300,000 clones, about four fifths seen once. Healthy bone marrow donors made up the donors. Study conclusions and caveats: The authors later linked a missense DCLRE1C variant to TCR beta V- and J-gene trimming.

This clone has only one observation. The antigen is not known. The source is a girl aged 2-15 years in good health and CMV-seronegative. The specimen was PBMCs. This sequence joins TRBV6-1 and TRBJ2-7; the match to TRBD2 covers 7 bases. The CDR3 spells CASLGGVSYEQYF. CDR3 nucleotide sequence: TGTGCCAGCTTGGGGGGGGTTTCCTACGAGCAGTACTTC.